This T cell receptor beta chain came from a study of blood T cell repertoires in COVID-19. The V segment lost 1 base and the J segment 0 bases; nucleotides outside the gene matches: 7. The CDR3 sequence is 19 residues long. TCRdb's table, derived via immunoSEQ multiplex PCR, lists solely in-frame clones and lacks some. The table has roughly 310,000 clones, around 89% seen once; the top ten hold approximately 9.4%. This clone was found a few times. The sample taken for sequencing was PBMCs or T cells enriched from blood (not recorded which). The TCR originated in a woman in her thirties or forties who had recovered from COVID-19. The rearrangement joins TRBV23-1 to TRBJ2-2, with TRBD1 matching over 11 bases. TRBV23-1 is labeled an ORF, and its function is uncertain. CDR3 DNA sequence: TGCGCCAGCAGTCAATTCCCAGGACAGGGGGCTGCGAACACCGGGGAGCTGTTTTTT. Its translation: CASSQFPGQGAANTGELFF.